This T cell receptor beta chain was found in a study of Ad26.COV2.S vaccination and SARS-CoV-2 variants. Study as a whole: Donor joined the COV1001 Ad26.COV2.S trial arm. Ad26.COV2.S, an intramuscular injection, was given once or twice 56 days apart.

Sequencing used immunoSEQ multiplex PCR; TCRdb keeps in-frame clones, though not all of them. Of over 400,000 clones listed, roughly nine tenths were seen once; the top ten hold around 2.5%. CDR1 is MNHEY and CDR2 is SVGAGI in the germline V gene. V lost 4 bases and J lost 8, with 14 bases in between. CDR3 size: 14 residues. Treatment here: 19 received Ad26.COV2.S at low or high dose, single or two shots; about 5 received placebo; per-sample allocation not given. The samples were gathered on day 63 after the first injection of vaccine or placebo. The sequence was obtained from a person aged 18 to 59 who received the Ad26.COV2.S COVID-19 vaccine or a placebo. Sequencing used peripheral blood, obtained in a trial of Ad26.COV2.S vaccine versus placebo. The chain uses TRBV6-5 and TRBJ2-2; the D is unclear. Written as DNA, the CDR3 is TGTGCCAGCAGTTCTCCAGACGCCAAGGGGGAGCTGTTTTTT. Protein product: CASSSPDAKGELFF.